This is a list of T cell receptor beta chains from one sample in a study of T cell responses to AZD1222 COVID-19 vaccine. Clones were read by immunoSEQ multiplex PCR, and TCRdb kept only the in-frame ones, dropping some. This sample carries about 130,000 clones, 70% to 90% of them seen once, and the ten largest clones take over 9%. The material was peripheral blood, obtained 28 days after the second AZD1222 dose. The receptors here all came from an adult who received the AZD1222 COVID-19 vaccine. Both conserved end residues are part of each CDR3. Fields, in order: V gene, J gene, CDR3 length, CDR3 protein.

>TRBV7-8|TRBJ2-7|17
CASSLAKSSGSSDEQYF
>TRBV20-1|TRBJ2-1|14
CSASPGGRRNEQFF
>TRBV6-1|TRBJ2-5|14
CASSEMRRAETQYF
>TRBV25-1|TRBJ2-7|14
CASRTGTAPYEQYF
>TRBV2|TRBJ2-5|13
CASSWTNQETQYF
>TRBV29-1|TRBJ1-1|13
CSVLVNLNTEAFF
>TRBV5-4|TRBJ2-1|18
CASSLGRARPAFGNEQFF
>TRBV15|TRBJ2-7|14
CATSVGDTSYEQYF
>TRBV19|TRBJ1-3|17
CASSTGQGKLAGNTIYF
>TRBV21-1|TRBJ2-7|11
CASSGSYEQYF
>TRBV11-2|TRBJ2-7|11
CASSRGYEQYF
>TRBV27|TRBJ2-7|14
CASSSILGSNEQYF
>TRBV12-3/TRBV12-4|TRBJ1-5|13
CASRDRYNQPQHF
>TRBV9|TRBJ1-2|15
CASSVDSAPNYGYTF
>TRBV6-5|TRBJ1-1|16
CASSYSSRPVNTEAFF
>TRBV12-3/TRBV12-4|TRBJ1-1|13
CASSLRVNTEAFF
>TRBV5-1|TRBJ2-5|12
CASSLGQETQYF
>TRBV3-1/TRBV3-2|TRBJ2-2|13
CASSQATTGELFF
>TRBV3-1/TRBV3-2|TRBJ1-4|17
CASSQDPAFGTNEKLFF
>TRBV6-6|TRBJ1-5|15
CASSRSAGEGQPQHF
>TRBV10-3|TRBJ2-7|13
CAISNSSSYEQYF
>TRBV18|TRBJ2-7|17
CASSLAGGPDSPYEQYF
>TRBV19|TRBJ1-2|15
CASHATTGGLPGYTF
>TRBV6-5|TRBJ2-7|12
CATTGAPYEQYF
>TRBV7-9|TRBJ1-2|14
CASSPQGAVDGYTF
>TRBV3-1/TRBV3-2|TRBJ2-2|18
CASSQEPGLAGSAGELFF
>TRBV6-5|TRBJ2-3|15
CASSRRRQSTDTQYF
>TRBV24-1|TRBJ1-2|15
CATSGQGGTSYGYTF
>TRBV6-2/TRBV6-3|TRBJ1-1|15
CASSYYTGMNTEAFF
>TRBV20-1|TRBJ1-2|15
CSASPIVVGHYGYTF
>TRBV7-2|TRBJ2-2|16
CASSLVGGRFSGELFF
>TRBV14|TRBJ1-3|13
CASSQLSRHTIYF
>TRBV5-8|TRBJ2-1|16
CASSFSGASSYNEQFF
>TRBV7-2|TRBJ2-1|16
CASSKLASSSYNEQFF
>TRBV27|TRBJ1-1|14
CASKVGELNTEAFF
>TRBV18|TRBJ2-1|15
CASSPPRGADNEQFF
>TRBV10-1|TRBJ2-3|16
CASSEGAGSWTDTQYF
>TRBV6-5|TRBJ2-7|15
CASRAPGQGYHEQYF
>TRBV19|TRBJ1-1|17
CASSKHTRAGADTEAFF
>TRBV19|TRBJ1-5|16
CASSTSTVRRDQPQHF
>TRBV5-1|TRBJ1-1|14
CASSLAQSNTEAFF
>TRBV18|TRBJ1-1|15
CASSPSYSERTEAFF
>TRBV29-1|TRBJ1-2|14
CSVDMQGGSYGYTF
>TRBV5-1|TRBJ2-5|15
CASSPGGAPWETQYF
>TRBV10-3|TRBJ2-3|14
CAIRSEGRADTQYF
>TRBV6-5|TRBJ2-3|14
CASSQRLASDTQYF
>TRBV6-6|TRBJ1-5|14
CASQGEYSNQPQHF
>TRBV6-1|TRBJ2-3|16
CASSELGWDGTDTQYF
>TRBV2|TRBJ1-5|13
CASRADGNQPQHF
>TRBV5-1|TRBJ2-7|12
CASSSTNYEQYF